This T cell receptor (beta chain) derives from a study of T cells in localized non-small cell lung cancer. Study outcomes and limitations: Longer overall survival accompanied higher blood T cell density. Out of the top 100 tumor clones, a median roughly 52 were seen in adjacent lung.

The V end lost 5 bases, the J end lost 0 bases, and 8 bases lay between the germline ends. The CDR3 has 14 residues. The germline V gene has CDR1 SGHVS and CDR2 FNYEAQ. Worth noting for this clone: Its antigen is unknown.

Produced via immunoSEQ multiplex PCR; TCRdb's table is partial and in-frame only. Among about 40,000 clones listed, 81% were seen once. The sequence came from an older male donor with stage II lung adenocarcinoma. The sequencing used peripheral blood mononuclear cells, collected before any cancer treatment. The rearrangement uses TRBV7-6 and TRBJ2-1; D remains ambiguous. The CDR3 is CASSARSSYNEQFF. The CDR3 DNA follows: TGTGCCAGCAGCGCGCGTAGCTCCTACAATGAGCAGTTCTTC.